This T cell receptor beta chain was sequenced during a study of CD8+ T cells in alopecia areata. Noted treatment: oral pan-JAK inhibitor, 5-10 mg twice daily. cDNA serving as the sequencing template came from extracted, reverse transcribed RNA. Here immunoSEQ multiplex PCR was the method, and the copy in TCRdb shows in-frame clones only, minus some. The sample shows around 180,000 clones, about 65% of them seen only once. V dropped 1 base and J dropped 8 bases, with 5 bases sitting between them. The CDR3 totals 10 residues. Germline V gives CDR1 GTSNPN, CDR2 SVGIG (reference sequence). Here the sequenced sample was CD4+ T cells sorted from blood, taken at approximately week 49, from a patient treated with tofacitinib. The chain uses TRBV30 and TRBJ1-1; D gene uncertain. The TCR sequence derives from a human donor with alopecia areata. The CDR3 DNA follows: TGTGCCTGGAGTGGAGAGGAAGCTTTCTTT. Encoded protein: CAWSGEEAFF.